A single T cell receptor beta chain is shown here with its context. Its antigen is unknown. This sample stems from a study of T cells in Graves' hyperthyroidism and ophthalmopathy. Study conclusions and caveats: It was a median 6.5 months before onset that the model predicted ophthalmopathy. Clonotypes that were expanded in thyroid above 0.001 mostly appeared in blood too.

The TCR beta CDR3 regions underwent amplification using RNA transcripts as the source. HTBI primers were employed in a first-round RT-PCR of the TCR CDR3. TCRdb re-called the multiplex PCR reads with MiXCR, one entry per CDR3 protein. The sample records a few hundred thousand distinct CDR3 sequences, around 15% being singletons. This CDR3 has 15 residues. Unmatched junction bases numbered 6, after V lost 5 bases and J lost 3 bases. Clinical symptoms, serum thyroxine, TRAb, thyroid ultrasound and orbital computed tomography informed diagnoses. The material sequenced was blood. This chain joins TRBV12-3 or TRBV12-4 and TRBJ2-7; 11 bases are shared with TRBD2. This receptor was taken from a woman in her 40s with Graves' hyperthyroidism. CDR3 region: CASSMGLAALYEQYF. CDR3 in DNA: TGTGCCAGCAGTATGGGACTAGCGGCCCTCTACGAGCAGTACTTC.